The 10 T cell receptor beta chains in this list originate from one sample, sequenced in a study of cytomegalovirus exposure and HLA in healthy donors. The study ran its PCR with 60 Vbeta and 13 Jbeta primers. Here immunoSEQ multiplex PCR was the method, and the copy in TCRdb shows in-frame clones only, minus some. The sample contains some 130,000 clones, around 77% of which appear only once. The material sequenced was PBMCs. The receptors derive from a man aged 25-45 years in good health and CMV-seronegative.

The gene calls are TRBV6-5 and TRBJ1-2; D is possibly TRBD1 (5 bases). The CDR3 consists of 12 residues. Germline CDR1 and CDR2: MNHEY and SVGAGI. V lost 11 bases, J lost 5 bases, and 15 bases lay in between. For the CDR3, the DNA is TGTGCCTGCGGGCGGGACCGTTATGGCTACACCTTC. This sequence encodes CACGRDRYGYTF.

This chain links TRBV10-3 with TRBJ2-4, with D possibly matching TRBD1 (5 bases). The germline V gene has CDR1 ENHRY and CDR2 SYGVKD. V was clipped by 9 bases and J by 0 bases, with 12 bases between them. There are 14 residues in the CDR3. The CDR3 coding sequence is TGTGCCATAAGAGACAGCCCAGCCAAAAACATTCAGTACTTC. It is translated as CAIRDSPAKNIQYF.

The gene calls are TRBV18 and TRBJ1-2; 7 positions agree with TRBD1. Trimming cost V 4 bases and J 7 bases; bases outside gene matches: 6. CDR1 KGHSH and CDR2 LQKENI come from the germline V gene. The CDR3 runs to 13 residues. CDR3 protein: CASSQDRAGGYTF. CDR3 DNA: TGTGCCAGCTCACAAGACAGGGCCGGTGGCTACACCTTC.

The rearrangement joins TRBV29-1 to TRBJ1-5; a possible D gene is TRBD1 (6 bases). The length of the CDR3 is 13 residues. Germline V gene lookup returns CDR1 SQVTM and CDR2 ANQGSEA. V was pared by 4 bases and J by 4 bases, with 11 bases between. The CDR3 protein is CSVAQGGNQPQHF. The CDR3 nucleotides are TGCAGCGTTGCCCAAGGGGGAAATCAGCCCCAGCATTTT.

This chain links TRBV4-2 with TRBJ2-7; tentative D call: TRBD2 (6 bases). The CDR3 sequence is 16 residues long. V was trimmed by 2 bases and J by 3 bases, leaving 17 bases between them. Germline CDR1 and CDR2: LGHNA and YNFKEQ. The CDR3 bases are TGTGCCAGCAGCCAACCTTGGGCTAGCGCAAGCTACGAGCAGTACTTC. It encodes CASSQPWASASYEQYF.

The J gene is TRBJ2-7, the V gene TRBV7-3; 10 nucleotides match TRBD2. This CDR3 is built from 16 residues. V lost 2 bases and J lost 5; bases outside the gene matches: 9. Germline V gives CDR1 SGHTA, CDR2 FQGTGA. The CDR3 coding sequence is TGTGCCAGCAGCTTAGGTGGGCTAGCGGGAGTTAACGAGCAGTACTTC. It encodes CASSLGGLAGVNEQYF.

The rearrangement joins TRBV5-4 to TRBJ2-7; TRBD1 aligns across 8 bases. CDR3 length equals 15 residues. V shed 3 bases, J shed 3 bases, and the junction held 8 bases outside the gene matches. CDR1 and CDR2 from the germline V gene are SGHNT and YYREEE (reference sequence). The DNA of the CDR3 is TGTGCCAGCAGCTCGGCTGGGACAGGCGACTACGAGCAGTACTTC. It codes for CASSSAGTGDYEQYF.

V gene TRBV6-1 combines with J gene TRBJ2-7; 10 bases are a match to TRBD2. The CDR3 sequence is 18 residues long. Losses at the gene ends were 3 bases for V and 3 bases for J; bases not matched to a gene: 14. Germline assignment: CDR1 MNHNS and CDR2 SASEGT. The CDR3 bases are TGTGCCAGCAGTGATTTAGTAATGCCGGGACTAGCGTACTACGAGCAGTACTTC. Encoded protein: CASSDLVMPGLAYYEQYF.

The chain has TRBV2 and TRBJ1-2, with D perhaps matching TRBD1 (6 bases). The germline V gene encodes CDR1 SNHLY and CDR2 FYNNEI. Trimming removed 3 bases at V and 5 bases at J, with 10 bases between. CDR3 length equals 13 residues. The CDR3 DNA is TGTGCCAGCAGTGATGGACAGACATATGGCTACACCTTC. This encodes CASSDGQTYGYTF.

This rearrangement joins TRBV5-1 to TRBJ2-1; possibly TRBD1 for D (5 bases). Germline CDR1 reads SGHRS; CDR2 reads YFSETQ. V lost 0 bases to trimming and J lost 2 bases, with 12 bases between them. The CDR3 is 16 amino acids. CDR3 region: CASSLAGRTTYNEQFF. DNA for the CDR3: TGCGCCAGCAGCTTGGCCGGTCGGACAACCTACAATGAGCAGTTCTTC.